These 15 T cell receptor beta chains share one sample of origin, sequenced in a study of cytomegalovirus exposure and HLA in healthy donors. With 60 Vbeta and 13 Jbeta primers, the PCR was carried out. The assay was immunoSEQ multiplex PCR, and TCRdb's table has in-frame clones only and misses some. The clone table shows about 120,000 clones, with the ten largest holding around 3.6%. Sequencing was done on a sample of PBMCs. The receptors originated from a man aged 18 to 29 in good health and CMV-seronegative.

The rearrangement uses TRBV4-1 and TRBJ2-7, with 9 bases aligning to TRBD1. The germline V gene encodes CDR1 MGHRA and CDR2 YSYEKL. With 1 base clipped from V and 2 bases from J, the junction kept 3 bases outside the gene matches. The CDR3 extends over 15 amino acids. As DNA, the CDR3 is TGCGCCAGCAGCCAAGTCGGGACAGGGACCTACGAGCAGTACTTC. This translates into CASSQVGTGTYEQYF.

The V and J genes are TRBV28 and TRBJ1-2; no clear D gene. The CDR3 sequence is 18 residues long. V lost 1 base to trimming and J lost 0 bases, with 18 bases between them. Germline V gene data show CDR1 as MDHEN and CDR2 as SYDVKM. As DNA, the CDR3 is TGTGCCAGCAGTTTATTGTTCCGGGGTCCAACCCCTAACTATGGCTACACCTTC. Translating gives CASSLLFRGPTPNYGYTF.

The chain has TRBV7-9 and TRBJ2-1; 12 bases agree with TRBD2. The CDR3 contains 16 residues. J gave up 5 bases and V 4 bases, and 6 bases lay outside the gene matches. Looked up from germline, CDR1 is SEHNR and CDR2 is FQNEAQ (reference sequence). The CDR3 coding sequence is TGTGCCAGCAGCTCCGAGACTAGCGGGGGACACAATGAGCAGTTCTTC. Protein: CASSSETSGGHNEQFF.

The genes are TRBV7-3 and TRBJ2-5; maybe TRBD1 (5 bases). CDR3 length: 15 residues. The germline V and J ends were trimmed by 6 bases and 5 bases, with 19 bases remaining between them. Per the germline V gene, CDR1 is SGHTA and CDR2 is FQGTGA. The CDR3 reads CASSAGPAVGETQYF. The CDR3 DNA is TGTGCCAGCAGTGCAGGGCCAGCCGTCGGGGAGACCCAGTACTTC. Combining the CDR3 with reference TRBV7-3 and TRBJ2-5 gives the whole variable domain GAGVSQTPSNKVTEKGKYVELRCDPISGHTALYWYRQSLGQGPEFLIYFQGTGAADDSGLPNDRFFAVRPEGSVSTLKIQRTERGDSAVYLCASSAGPAVGETQYFGPGTRLLVL.

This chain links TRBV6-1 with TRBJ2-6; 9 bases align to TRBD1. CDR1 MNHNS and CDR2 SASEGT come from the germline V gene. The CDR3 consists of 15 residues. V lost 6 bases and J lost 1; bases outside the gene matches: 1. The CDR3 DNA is TGTGCCAGCAGGACAGGGGGTTCTGGGGCCAACGTCCTGACTTTC. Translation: CASRTGGSGANVLTF.

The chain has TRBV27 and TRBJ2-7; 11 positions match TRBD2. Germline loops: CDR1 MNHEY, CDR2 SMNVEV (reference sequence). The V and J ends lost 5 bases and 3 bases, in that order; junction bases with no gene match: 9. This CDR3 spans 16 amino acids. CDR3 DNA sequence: TGTGCCAGCAGTGAGATCGCGACTAGCGGGGTCTACGAGCAGTACTTC. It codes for CASSEIATSGVYEQYF.

The CDR3 bases are TGTGCCAGCAGCTTAGATTCTCGGTACGAGCAGTACTTC. This codes for CASSLDSRYEQYF. The chain carries TRBV11-2 and TRBJ2-7; D remains ambiguous. CDR3 length: 13 amino acids. V gave up 0 bases and J gave up 4 bases, with 7 bases separating them. Germline CDR1 reads SGHAT; CDR2 reads FQNNGV.

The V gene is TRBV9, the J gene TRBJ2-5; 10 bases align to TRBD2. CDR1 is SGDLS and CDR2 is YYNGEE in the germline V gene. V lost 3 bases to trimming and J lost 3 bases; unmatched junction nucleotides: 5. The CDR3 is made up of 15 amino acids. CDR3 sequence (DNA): TGTGCCAGCAGCGCAAGCGGGGGGGCGGAAGAGACCCAGTACTTC. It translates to CASSASGGAEETQYF. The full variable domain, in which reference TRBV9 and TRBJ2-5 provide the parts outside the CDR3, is DSGVTQTPKHLITATGQRVTLRCSPRSGDLSVYWYQQSLDQGLQFLIQYYNGEERAKGNILERFSAQQFPDLHSELNLSSLELGDSALYFCASSASGGAEETQYFGPGTRLLVL.

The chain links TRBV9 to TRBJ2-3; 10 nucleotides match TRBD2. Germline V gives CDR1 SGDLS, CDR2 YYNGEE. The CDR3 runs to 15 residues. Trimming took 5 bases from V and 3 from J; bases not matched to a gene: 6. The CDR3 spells CASRIGLADTDTQYF. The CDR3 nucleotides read TGTGCCAGCAGAATCGGACTAGCGGATACAGATACGCAGTATTTT.

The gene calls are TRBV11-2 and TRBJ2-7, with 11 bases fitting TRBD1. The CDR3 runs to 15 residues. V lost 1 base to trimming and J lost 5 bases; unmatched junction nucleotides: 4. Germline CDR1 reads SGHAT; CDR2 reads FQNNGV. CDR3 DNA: TGTGCCAGCAGCTTAGGGACAGGGGGCTTGGACGAGCAGTACTTC. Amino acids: CASSLGTGGLDEQYF. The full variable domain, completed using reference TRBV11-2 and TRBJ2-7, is EAGVAQSPRYKIIEKRQSVAFWCNPISGHATLYWYQQILGQGPKLLIQFQNNGVVDDSQLPKDRFSAERLKGVDSTLKIQPAKLEDSAVYLCASSLGTGGLDEQYFGPGTRLTVT.

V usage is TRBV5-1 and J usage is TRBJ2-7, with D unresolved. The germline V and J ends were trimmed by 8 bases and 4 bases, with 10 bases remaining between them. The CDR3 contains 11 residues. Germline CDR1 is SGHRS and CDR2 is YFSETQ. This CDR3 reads CARESEYEQYF. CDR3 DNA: TGCGCCAGGGAGTCCGAGTACGAGCAGTACTTC. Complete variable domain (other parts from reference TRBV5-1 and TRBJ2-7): KAGVTQTPRYLIKTRGQQVTLSCSPISGHRSVSWYQQTPGQGLQFLFEYFSETQRNKGNFPGRFSGRQFSNSRSEMNVSTLELGDSALYLCARESEYEQYFGPGTRLTVT.

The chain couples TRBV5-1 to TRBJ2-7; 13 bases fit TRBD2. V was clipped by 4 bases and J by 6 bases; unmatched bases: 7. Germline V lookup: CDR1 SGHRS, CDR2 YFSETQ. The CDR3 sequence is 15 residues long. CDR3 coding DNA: TGCGCCAGCAGCCCTGGACTAGCGGGAGTGTCCGAGCAGTACTTC. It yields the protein CASSPGLAGVSEQYF.

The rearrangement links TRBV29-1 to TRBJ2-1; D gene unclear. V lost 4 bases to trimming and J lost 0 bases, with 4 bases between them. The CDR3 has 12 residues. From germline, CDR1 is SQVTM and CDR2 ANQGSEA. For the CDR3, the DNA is TGCAGCGTTGGGAGCTCCTACAATGAGCAGTTCTTC. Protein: CSVGSSYNEQFF.

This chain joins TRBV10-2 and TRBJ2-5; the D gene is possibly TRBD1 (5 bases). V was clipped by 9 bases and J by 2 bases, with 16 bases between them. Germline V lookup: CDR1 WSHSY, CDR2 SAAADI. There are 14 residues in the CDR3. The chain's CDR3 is CARRGAGLQETQYF. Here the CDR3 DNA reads TGCGCCAGGCGTGGGGCAGGCCTACAAGAGACCCAGTACTTC.

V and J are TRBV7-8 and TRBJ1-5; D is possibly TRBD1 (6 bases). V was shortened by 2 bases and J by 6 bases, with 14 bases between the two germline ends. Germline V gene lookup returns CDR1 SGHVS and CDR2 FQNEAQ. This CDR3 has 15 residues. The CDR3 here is CASSLRGGERQPQHF. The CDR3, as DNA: TGTGCCAGCAGCTTAAGAGGGGGGGAGCGTCAGCCCCAGCATTTT.